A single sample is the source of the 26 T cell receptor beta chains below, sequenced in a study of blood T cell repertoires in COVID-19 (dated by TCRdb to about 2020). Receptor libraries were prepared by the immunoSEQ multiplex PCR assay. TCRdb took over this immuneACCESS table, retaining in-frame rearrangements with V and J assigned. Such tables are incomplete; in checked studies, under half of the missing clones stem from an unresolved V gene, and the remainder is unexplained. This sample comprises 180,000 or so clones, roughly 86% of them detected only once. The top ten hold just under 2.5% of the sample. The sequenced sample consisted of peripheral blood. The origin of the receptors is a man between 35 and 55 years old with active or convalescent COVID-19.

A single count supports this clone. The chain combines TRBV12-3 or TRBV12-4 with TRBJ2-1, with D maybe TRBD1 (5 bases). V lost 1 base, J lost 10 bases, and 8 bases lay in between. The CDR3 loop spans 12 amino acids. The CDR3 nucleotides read TGTGCCAGCAGTTTAGAGGGGTGGGAGCAGTTCTTC. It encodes CASSLEGWEQFF.

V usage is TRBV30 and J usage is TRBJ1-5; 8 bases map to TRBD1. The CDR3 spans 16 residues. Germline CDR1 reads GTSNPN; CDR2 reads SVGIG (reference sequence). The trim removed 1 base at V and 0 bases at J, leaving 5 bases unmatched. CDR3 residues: CAWSGDRGYSNQPQHF. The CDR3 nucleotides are TGTGCCTGGAGTGGAGACAGGGGTTATAGCAATCAGCCCCAGCATTTT.

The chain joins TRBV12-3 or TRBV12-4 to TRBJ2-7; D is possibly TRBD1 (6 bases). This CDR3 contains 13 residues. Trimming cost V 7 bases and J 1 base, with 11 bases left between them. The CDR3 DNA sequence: TGTGCCAGCACTACAGGGTCTTCCTACGAGCAGTACTTC. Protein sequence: CASTTGSSYEQYF.

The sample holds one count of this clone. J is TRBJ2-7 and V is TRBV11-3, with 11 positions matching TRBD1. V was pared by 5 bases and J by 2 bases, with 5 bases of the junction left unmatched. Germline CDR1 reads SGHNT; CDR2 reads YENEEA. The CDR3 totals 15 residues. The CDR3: CASSLGTGGAYEQYF. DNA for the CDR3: TGTGCCAGCAGCCTCGGGACAGGGGGTGCCTACGAGCAGTACTTC.

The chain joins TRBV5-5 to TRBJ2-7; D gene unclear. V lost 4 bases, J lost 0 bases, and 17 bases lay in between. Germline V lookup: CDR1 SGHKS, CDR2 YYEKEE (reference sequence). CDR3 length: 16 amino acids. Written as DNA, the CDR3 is TGTGCCAGCAGCCCACCCCGAGATACTTTCTCCTACGAGCAGTACTTC. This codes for CASSPPRDTFSYEQYF. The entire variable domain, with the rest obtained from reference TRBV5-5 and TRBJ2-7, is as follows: DAGVTQSPTHLIKTRGQQVTLRCSPISGHKSVSWYQQVLGQGPQFIFQYYEKEERGRGNFPDRFSARQFPNYSSELNVNALLLGDSALYLCASSPPRDTFSYEQYFGPGTRLTVT.

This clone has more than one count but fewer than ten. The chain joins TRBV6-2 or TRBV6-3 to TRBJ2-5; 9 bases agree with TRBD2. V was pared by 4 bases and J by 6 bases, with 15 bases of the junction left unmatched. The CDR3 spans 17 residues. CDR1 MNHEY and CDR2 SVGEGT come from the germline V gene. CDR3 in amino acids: CASSSATSGVVLKTQYF. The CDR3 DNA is TGTGCCAGCAGTTCCGCGACTAGCGGTGTCGTATTGAAGACCCAGTACTTC.

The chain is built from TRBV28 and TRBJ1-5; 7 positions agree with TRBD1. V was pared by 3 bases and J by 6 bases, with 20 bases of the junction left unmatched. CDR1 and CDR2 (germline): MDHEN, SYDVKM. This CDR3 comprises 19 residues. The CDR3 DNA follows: TGTGCCAGCAGTTTTAGGGGGGCAAGAAGGGGGCCATTATTTCAGCCCCAGCATTTT. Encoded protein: CASSFRGARRGPLFQPQHF.

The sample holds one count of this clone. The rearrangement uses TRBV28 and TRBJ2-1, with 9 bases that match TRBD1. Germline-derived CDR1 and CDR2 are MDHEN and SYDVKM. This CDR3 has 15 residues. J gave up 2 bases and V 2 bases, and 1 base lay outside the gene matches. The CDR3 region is CASSLGQGTYNEQFF. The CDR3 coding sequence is TGTGCCAGCAGTTTAGGACAGGGGACCTACAATGAGCAGTTCTTC.

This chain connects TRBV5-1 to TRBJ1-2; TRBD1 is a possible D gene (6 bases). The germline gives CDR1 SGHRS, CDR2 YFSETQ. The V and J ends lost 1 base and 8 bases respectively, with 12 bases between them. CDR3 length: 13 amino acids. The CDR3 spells CASSLQGSEGYTF. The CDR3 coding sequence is TGCGCCAGCAGCTTGCAGGGGTCGGAAGGCTACACCTTC.

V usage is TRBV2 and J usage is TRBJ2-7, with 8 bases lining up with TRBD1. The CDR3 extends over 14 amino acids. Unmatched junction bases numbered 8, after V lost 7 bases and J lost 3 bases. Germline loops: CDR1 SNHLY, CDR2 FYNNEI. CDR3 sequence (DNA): TGTGCCAGCAACCGACAGGGGCTTTACTACGAGCAGTACTTC. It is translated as CASNRQGLYYEQYF. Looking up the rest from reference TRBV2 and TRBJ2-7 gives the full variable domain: EPEVTQTPSHQVTQMGQEVILRCVPISNHLYFYWYRQILGQKVEFLVSFYNNEISEKSEIFDDQFSVERPDGSNFTLKIRSTKLEDSAMYFCASNRQGLYYEQYFGPGTRLTVT.

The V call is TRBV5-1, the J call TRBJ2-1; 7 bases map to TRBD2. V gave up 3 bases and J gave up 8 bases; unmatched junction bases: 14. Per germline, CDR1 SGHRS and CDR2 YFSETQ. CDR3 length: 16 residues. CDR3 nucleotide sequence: TGCGCCAGCAGCTCGGGACTATTACAGATCGGCGATGAGCAGTTCTTC. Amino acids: CASSSGLLQIGDEQFF.

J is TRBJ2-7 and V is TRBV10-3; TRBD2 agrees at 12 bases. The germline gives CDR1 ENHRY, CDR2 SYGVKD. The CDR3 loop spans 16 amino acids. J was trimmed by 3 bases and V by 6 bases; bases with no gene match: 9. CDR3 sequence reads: CAISPSGGAGRYEQYF. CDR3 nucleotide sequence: TGTGCCATCAGCCCTAGCGGGGGGGCCGGACGCTACGAGCAGTACTTC.

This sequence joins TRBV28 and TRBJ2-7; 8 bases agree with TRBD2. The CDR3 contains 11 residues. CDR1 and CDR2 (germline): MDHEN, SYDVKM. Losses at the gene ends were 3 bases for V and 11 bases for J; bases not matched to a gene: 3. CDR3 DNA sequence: TGTGCCAGCAGTTTCGGGGGGGAGGAGTACTTC. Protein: CASSFGGEEYF.

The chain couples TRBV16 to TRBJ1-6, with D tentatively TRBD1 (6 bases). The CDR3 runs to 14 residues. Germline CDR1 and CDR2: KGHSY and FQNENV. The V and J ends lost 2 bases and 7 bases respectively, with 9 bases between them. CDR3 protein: CASSQGTQNSPLHF. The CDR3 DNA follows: TGTGCCAGCAGCCAAGGGACACAGAATTCACCCCTCCACTTT.

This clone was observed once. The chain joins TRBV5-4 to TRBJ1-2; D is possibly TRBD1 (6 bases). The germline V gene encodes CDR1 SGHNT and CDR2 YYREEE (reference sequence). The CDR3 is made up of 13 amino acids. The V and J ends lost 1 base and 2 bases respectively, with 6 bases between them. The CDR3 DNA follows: TGTGCCAGCAGCTTGCAGGGGAACTATGGCTACACCTTC. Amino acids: CASSLQGNYGYTF.

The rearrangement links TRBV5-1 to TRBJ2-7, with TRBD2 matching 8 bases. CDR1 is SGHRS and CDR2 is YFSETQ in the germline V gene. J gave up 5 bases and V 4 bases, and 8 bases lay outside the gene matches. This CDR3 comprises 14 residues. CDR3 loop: CASSGTGGPDEQYF. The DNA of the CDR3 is TGCGCCAGCAGCGGTACGGGGGGGCCCGACGAGCAGTACTTC.

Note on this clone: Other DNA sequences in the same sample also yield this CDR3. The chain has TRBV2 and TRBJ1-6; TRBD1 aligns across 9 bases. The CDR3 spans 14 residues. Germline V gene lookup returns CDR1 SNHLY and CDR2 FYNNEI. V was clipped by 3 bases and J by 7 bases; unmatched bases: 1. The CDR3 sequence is CASSEGQGNSPLHF. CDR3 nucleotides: TGTGCCAGCAGTGAGGGACAGGGAAATTCACCCCTCCACTTT.

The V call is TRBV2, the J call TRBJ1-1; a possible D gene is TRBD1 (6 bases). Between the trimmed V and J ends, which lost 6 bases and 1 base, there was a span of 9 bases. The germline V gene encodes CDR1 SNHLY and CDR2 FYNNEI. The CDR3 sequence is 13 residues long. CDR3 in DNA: TGTGCCAGCAGGGAACAGGGGAACACTGAAGCTTTCTTT. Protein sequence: CASREQGNTEAFF.

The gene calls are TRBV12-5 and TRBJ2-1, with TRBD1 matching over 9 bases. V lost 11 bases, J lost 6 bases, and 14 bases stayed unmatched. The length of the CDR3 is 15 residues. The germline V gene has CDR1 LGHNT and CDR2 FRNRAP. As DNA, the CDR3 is TGTGCTGTAGGAACCGGGACAGGGATTGGCAATGAGCAGTTCTTC. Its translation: CAVGTGTGIGNEQFF.

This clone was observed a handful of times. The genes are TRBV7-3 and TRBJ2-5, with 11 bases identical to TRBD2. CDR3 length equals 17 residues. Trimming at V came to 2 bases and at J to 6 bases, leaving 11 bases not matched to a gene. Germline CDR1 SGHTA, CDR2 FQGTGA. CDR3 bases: TGTGCCAGCAGCTTATATTCCGTAGCGGGGGGGATAAAGACCCAGTACTTC. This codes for CASSLYSVAGGIKTQYF.

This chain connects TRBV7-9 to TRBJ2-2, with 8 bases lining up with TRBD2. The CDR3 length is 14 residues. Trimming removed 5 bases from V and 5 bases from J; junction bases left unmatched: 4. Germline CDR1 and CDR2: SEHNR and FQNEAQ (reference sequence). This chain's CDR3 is CASSPGGATGELFF. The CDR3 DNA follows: TGTGCCAGCAGCCCGGGGGGGGCGACCGGGGAGCTGTTTTTT.

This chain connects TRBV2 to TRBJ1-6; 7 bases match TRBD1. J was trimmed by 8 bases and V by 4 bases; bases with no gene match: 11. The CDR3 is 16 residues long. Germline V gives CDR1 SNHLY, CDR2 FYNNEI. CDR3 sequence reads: CASSVDRGTAYSPLHF. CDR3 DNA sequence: TGTGCCAGCAGTGTAGATCGTGGGACAGCTTATTCACCCCTCCACTTT.

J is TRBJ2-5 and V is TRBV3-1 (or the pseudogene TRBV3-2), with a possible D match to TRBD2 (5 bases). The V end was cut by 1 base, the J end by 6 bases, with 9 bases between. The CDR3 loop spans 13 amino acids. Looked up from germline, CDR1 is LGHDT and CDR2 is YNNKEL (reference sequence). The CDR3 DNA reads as TGTGCCAGCAGCCAAGTAACGGGAAAGACCCAGTACTTC. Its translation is CASSQVTGKTQYF.

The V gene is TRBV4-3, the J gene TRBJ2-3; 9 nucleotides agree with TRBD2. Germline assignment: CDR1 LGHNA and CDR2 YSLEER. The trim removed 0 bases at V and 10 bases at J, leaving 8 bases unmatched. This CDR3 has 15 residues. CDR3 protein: CASSQDLKRGEAQYF. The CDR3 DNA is TGCGCCAGCAGCCAAGATTTAAAGCGGGGGGAAGCGCAGTATTTT.

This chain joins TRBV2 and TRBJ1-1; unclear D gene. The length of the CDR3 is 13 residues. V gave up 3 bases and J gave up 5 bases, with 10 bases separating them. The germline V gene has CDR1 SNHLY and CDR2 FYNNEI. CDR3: CASSERGGTEAFF. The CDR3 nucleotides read TGTGCCAGCAGTGAGCGAGGTGGGACTGAAGCTTTCTTT.

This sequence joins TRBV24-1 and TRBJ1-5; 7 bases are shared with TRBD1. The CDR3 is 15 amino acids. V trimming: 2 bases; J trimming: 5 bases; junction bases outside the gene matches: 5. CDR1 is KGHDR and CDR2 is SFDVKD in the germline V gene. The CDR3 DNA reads TGTGCCACCAGTGATTCAGGGGGGCCCTATCAGCCCCAGCATTTT. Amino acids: CATSDSGGPYQPQHF.